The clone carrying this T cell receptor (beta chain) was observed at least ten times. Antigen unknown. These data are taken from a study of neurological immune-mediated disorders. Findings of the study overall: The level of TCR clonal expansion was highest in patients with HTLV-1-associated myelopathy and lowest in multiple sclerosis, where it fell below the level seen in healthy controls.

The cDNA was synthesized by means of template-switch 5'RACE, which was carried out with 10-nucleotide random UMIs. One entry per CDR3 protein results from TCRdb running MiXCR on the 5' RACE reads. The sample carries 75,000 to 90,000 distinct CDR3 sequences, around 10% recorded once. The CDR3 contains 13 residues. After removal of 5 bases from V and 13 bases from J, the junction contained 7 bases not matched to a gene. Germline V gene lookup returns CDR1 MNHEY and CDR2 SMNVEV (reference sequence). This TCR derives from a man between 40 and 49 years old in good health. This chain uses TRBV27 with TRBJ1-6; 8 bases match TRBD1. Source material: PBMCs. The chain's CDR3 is CASSVVRGQPLHF. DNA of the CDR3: TGTGCCAGCAGTGTCGTCAGGGGGCAGCCCCTCCACTTT.